A single sample is the source of the 5 T cell receptor beta chains below, sequenced in a study of human T cells and chemical hapten exposure. The library gave individual cDNA molecules unique molecular identifiers. TCRdb reanalysed the reads using MiXCR and keeps one entry per CDR3 protein. This sample has around 120,000 distinct CDR3 sequences; more than 8.5% occur once, and the top ten carry around 1.5%. Extraction yielded total RNA from whole blood (unfractionated). The specimen was whole blood. The receptors here all came from a human donor in good health. Some clones in this sample may be carry-over from other donors' samples.

This chain connects TRBV20-1 to TRBJ2-7; 12 bases agree with TRBD2. V gave up 1 base and J gave up 1 base; unmatched junction bases: 2. Germline CDR1 and CDR2: DFQATT and SNEGSKA (reference sequence). CDR3 length equals 15 residues. The CDR3 DNA reads as TGCAGTGCTAGAGGGACTAGCGGGACTTCCTACGAGCAGTACTTC. Amino acid sequence: CSARGTSGTSYEQYF.

The rearrangement links TRBV27 to TRBJ2-5; D is undetermined. The CDR3 has 13 amino acids. Trimming removed 4 bases at V and 7 bases at J, with 13 bases between. Germline CDR1 reads MNHEY; CDR2 reads SMNVEV (reference sequence). This CDR3 is CASSSPSRLTQYF. The CDR3, as DNA: TGTGCCAGCAGTTCCCCCTCCAGGTTGACCCAGTACTTC.

At least ten counts were recorded for this clonotype. The chain recombines TRBV29-1 with TRBJ1-1; D unclear. This CDR3 comprises 14 residues. The germline V gene encodes CDR1 SQVTM and CDR2 ANQGSEA. Trimming stripped 4 bases from V and 1 base from J, with 13 bases between. CDR3 amino acids: CSVVSPGKNTEAFF. As DNA, the CDR3 is TGCAGCGTTGTAAGTCCGGGAAAGAACACTGAAGCTTTCTTT.

The V gene is TRBV29-1, the J gene TRBJ2-3, with D uncertain. The V end lost 5 bases, the J end lost 4 bases, and 13 bases lay between the germline ends. The germline gives CDR1 SQVTM, CDR2 ANQGSEA. This CDR3 has 13 residues. CDR3 coding DNA: TGCAGCGTTCGTAGTGTTTTTGCAGATACGCAGTATTTT. It is translated as CSVRSVFADTQYF.

J is TRBJ1-1 and V is TRBV5-4; no reliable D call. This CDR3 has 14 residues. Trimming cost V 0 bases and J 5 bases, with 11 bases left between them. The germline V gene encodes CDR1 SGHNT and CDR2 YYREEE (reference sequence). This chain's CDR3 is CASSLGTVGTEAFF. Here the CDR3 DNA reads TGTGCCAGCAGCTTGGGAACAGTCGGTACTGAAGCTTTCTTT.